A selection of T cell receptor beta chains follows, all from one sample in a study of technical replicates of blood from several donors. TCRdb's table, derived via immunoSEQ multiplex PCR, lists solely in-frame clones and lacks some. The sample has roughly 81,000 clones, roughly 97% seen once. Material: T cells isolated from PBMCs. The receptors derive from a human donor in good health. The CDR3 runs from the conserved cysteine through the conserved F or W. D genes are given only for firm matches. The size field is filled for only some rows; it gives once, few, many or a size class.

D | J | size | V | DNA | CDR3
TRBD1 | TRBJ2-3 | - | TRBV6-5 | TGTGCCAGCAGTTACTCGAGACAGGGCAGCACAGATACGCAGTATTTT | CASSYSRQGSTDTQYF
TRBD1 | TRBJ1-1 | - | TRBV28 | TGTGCCAGCGCTTCACCCTCAGGGGGCTGGTCTGAAGCTTTCTTT | CASASPSGGWSEAFF
- | TRBJ2-5 | few | TRBV6-5 | TGTGCCAGCACCCCAGCTGTGGAGGAGACCCAGTACTTC | CASTPAVEETQYF
- | TRBJ2-7 | - | TRBV7-9 | TGTGCCAGCAGCTTTCGGGACACAAAGTCTTACGAGCAGTACTTC | CASSFRDTKSYEQYF
TRBD1 | TRBJ1-1 | - | TRBV27 | TGTGCCAGCACCACAACAGGGGTAACTGAAGCTTTCTTT | CASTTTGVTEAFF
- | TRBJ1-1 | - | TRBV5-4 | TGTGCCAGCAGCTTAACGAAGACGGGAAACACTGAAGCTTTCTTT | CASSLTKTGNTEAFF
- | TRBJ1-6 | - | TRBV2 | TGTGCCAGCACCCCGACAGGTGGGTCACCCCTCCACTTT | CASTPTGGSPLHF
- | TRBJ2-6 | - | TRBV30 | TGTGCCTCGGGGGATACCTCTGGGGCCAACGTCCTGACTTTC | CASGDTSGANVLTF
TRBD1 | TRBJ1-2 | - | TRBV5-1 | TGCGCCAGCAGTCGTAGTCCCGGGACAGGGGACAAAAACTATGGCTACACCTTC | CASSRSPGTGDKNYGYTF
- | TRBJ1-3 | - | TRBV9 | TGTGCCAGCAGCGGGGGGCGGACTGGAAACACCATATATTTT | CASSGGRTGNTIYF
- | TRBJ2-6 | - | TRBV10-3 | TGTGCCATCCTCGACTCTTCGGGGGCCAACGTCCTGACTTTC | CAILDSSGANVLTF
TRBD1 | TRBJ1-4 | - | TRBV19 | TGTGCCAGTAGGGACTCAAACTTCAGGACAGGTTTTAATGAAAAACTGTTTTTT | CASRDSNFRTGFNEKLFF
- | TRBJ1-2 | - | TRBV19 | TGTGCCAGTAGTATACATCCGTCGGGAGGCTACACCTTC | CASSIHPSGGYTF
- | TRBJ2-5 | - | TRBV21-1 | TGTGCCAGCGGGGTGGGACGAGGGGGACAAGAGACCCAGTACTTC | CASGVGRGGQETQYF
TRBD2 | TRBJ2-1 | - | TRBV4-1 | TGCGCCAGCAGCCAAGATTCGAGCGGGGGGCGCAATGAGCAGTTCTTC | CASSQDSSGGRNEQFF
- | TRBJ2-7 | - | TRBV5-1 | TGCGCCAGCAGCTTTGGGGGCGGATACGAGCAGTACTTC | CASSFGGGYEQYF
TRBD2 | TRBJ2-1 | - | TRBV7-3 | TGTGCCAGCAGCTTAAGCGGGGGGTCATCCTACAATGAGCAGTTCTTC | CASSLSGGSSYNEQFF
TRBD2 | TRBJ2-3 | - | TRBV4-1 | TGCGCCAGCAGCCAGATAGCGGGAGCCGAGTTCACAGATACGCAGTATTTT | CASSQIAGAEFTDTQYF
- | TRBJ1-1 | - | TRBV28 | TGTGCCAGCAGTATCCCCCGGGGATGGGGAACTGAAGCTTTCTTT | CASSIPRGWGTEAFF
TRBD1 | TRBJ2-7 | - | TRBV15 | TGTGCCACCAGCAGAGAAGGGACAGGGAGGGACGAGCAGTACTTC | CATSREGTGRDEQYF
- | TRBJ2-7 | - | TRBV13 | TGTGCCAGCACGGGCCAGGGGAACGAGCAGTACTTC | CASTGQGNEQYF
- | TRBJ1-1 | - | TRBV10-1 | TGCGCCAGCAGTGACAGGGAGAACACTGAAGCTTTCTTT | CASSDRENTEAFF
TRBD2 | TRBJ2-5 | - | TRBV18 | TGTGCCAGCTCTCTTGGACTAGCCCGGGAGACCCAGTACTTC | CASSLGLARETQYF
TRBD1 | TRBJ1-2 | - | TRBV5-1 | TGCGCCAGCAGCGTACAGGGGGGAAATAACTATGGCTACACCTTC | CASSVQGGNNYGYTF
- | TRBJ2-2 | - | TRBV27 | TGTGCCAACAGTTTAATCGGGAACACCGGGGAGCTGTTTTTT | CANSLIGNTGELFF
TRBD1 | TRBJ1-1 | - | TRBV9 | TGTGCCAGCAGCGCGTTAAGGACAGGAGGGAACACTGAAGCTTTCTTT | CASSALRTGGNTEAFF
TRBD1 | TRBJ2-4 | - | TRBV6-5 | TGTGCCAGCAGTTACTCGGGACAGGGGCGGAACATTCAGTACTTC | CASSYSGQGRNIQYF
TRBD1 | TRBJ1-4 | - | TRBV6-1 | TGTGCCAGCAGTGAAGGAGGGACAGGAGTTGAAAAACTGTTTTTT | CASSEGGTGVEKLFF
- | TRBJ2-5 | - | TRBV5-1 | TGCGCCAGCGCAGGTGGACAAGAGACCCAGTACTTC | CASAGGQETQYF
TRBD1 | TRBJ2-3 | - | TRBV10-1 | TGCGCCAGCAGCCAGGTGACAGGGGCAGATACGCAGTATTTT | CASSQVTGADTQYF
- | TRBJ2-7 | - | TRBV28 | TGTGCCAGCAGTTTCAACGCACAGTACGAGCAGTACTTC | CASSFNAQYEQYF
- | TRBJ2-1 | - | TRBV9 | TGTGCCAGCAGCCCGCGGGACAGCAATGAGCAGTTCTTC | CASSPRDSNEQFF
- | TRBJ2-2 | - | TRBV5-4 | TGTGCCAGCAGCTCGCAGGCGCTGAACACCGGGGAGCTGTTTTTT | CASSSQALNTGELFF
- | TRBJ1-1 | - | TRBV6-6 | TGTGCCAGCAGTTCCCCAATTTCGGGGACTGAAGCTTTCTTT | CASSSPISGTEAFF
- | TRBJ2-5 | once | TRBV21-1 | TGTGCCAGCAGCCCCGTCCCGGGACACCCCGGACAAGGCCCATGGTACTTC | CASSPVPGHPGQGPWYF
TRBD2 | TRBJ2-1 | - | TRBV30 | TGTGCCTGGCTTGTGGCTAGCGGGAGGTGCCCTGAGCAGTTCTTC | CAWLVASGRCPEQFF
- | TRBJ1-4 | - | TRBV5-4 | TGTGCCAGCAGCTCCAGTAGGAGAAATGAAAAACTGTTTTTT | CASSSSRRNEKLFF
- | TRBJ2-7 | - | TRBV7-8 | TGTGCCAGCAGCTTAGTGCGGGATGGAGGTTACGAGCAGTACTTC | CASSLVRDGGYEQYF
- | TRBJ2-5 | - | TRBV4-1 | TGCGCCAGCAGCCAAATTTTAGCGGTCGGGGGTAAAGAGACCCAGTACTTC | CASSQILAVGGKETQYF
TRBD2 | TRBJ2-1 | - | TRBV10-1 | TGCGCCAGCAGTGAGTTCCTAGCGGGAGTTGAGCAGTTCTTC | CASSEFLAGVEQFF
TRBD1 | TRBJ1-2 | - | TRBV6-1 | TGTGCCAGCAGTGACATCGGGACAGGGTACGCTCTATATACAAACTATGGCTACACCTTC | CASSDIGTGYALYTNYGYTF
- | TRBJ2-2 | once | TRBV30 | TGTGCCTGGAGTGTACAAGGGGTGGGAACCGGGGAGCTGTTTTTT | CAWSVQGVGTGELFF
- | TRBJ2-7 | - | TRBV4-1 | TGCGCCAGCAGCCCGGGACTGCCATACGAGCAGTACTTC | CASSPGLPYEQYF
- | TRBJ2-7 | - | TRBV4-1 | TGCGCCAGCAGCCACCCCGGCCACCCGGGTGGGGAGCAGTACTTC | CASSHPGHPGGEQYF
TRBD1 | TRBJ2-3 | - | TRBV7-9 | TGTGCCAGCAGCCTCGGGACAGGGATCCGCACAGATACGCAGTATTTT | CASSLGTGIRTDTQYF
TRBD1 | TRBJ2-1 | - | TRBV15 | TGTGCCACCAGCAGAGATCGGACAGGGGGCTACAATGAGCAGTTCTTC | CATSRDRTGGYNEQFF
TRBD1 | TRBJ2-7 | - | TRBV10-3 | TGTGCCATCACGCGACAGGGGACGTACGAGCAGTACTTC | CAITRQGTYEQYF
TRBD1 | TRBJ1-1 | - | TRBV6-4 | TGTGCCAGCAGTGACTCGGGGGCCGGGACAGGGATTCGTACTGAAGCTTTCTTT | CASSDSGAGTGIRTEAFF
TRBD1 | TRBJ2-7 | once | TRBV6-6 | TGTGCCAGCAGAGGGACAGTATTCACCTACGAGCAGTACTTC | CASRGTVFTYEQYF
- | TRBJ1-1 | - | TRBV11-3 | TGTGCCAGCAGCTCTACAGGGTTTTTTGGGAGAGTGAACACTGAAGCTTTCTTT | CASSSTGFFGRVNTEAFF